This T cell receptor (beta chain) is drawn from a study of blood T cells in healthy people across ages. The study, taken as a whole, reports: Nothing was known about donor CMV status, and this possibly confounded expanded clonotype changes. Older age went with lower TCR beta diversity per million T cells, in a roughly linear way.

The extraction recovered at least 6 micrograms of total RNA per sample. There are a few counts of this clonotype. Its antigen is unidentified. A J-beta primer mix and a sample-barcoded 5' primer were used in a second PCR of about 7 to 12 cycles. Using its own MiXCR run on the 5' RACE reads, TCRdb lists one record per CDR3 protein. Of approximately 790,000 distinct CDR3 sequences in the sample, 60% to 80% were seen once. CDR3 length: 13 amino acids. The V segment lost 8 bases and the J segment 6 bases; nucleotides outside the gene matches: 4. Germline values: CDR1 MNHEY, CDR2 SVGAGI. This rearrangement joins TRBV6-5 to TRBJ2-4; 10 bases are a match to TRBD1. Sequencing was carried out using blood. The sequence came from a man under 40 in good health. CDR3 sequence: CASGGDRGNIQYF. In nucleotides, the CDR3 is TGTGCCAGCGGGGGGGACAGGGGAAACATTCAGTACTTC.